The present T cell receptor (beta chain) was sequenced within a study of human T cells and chemical hapten exposure. This CDR3 is built from 15 residues. The V segment lost 6 bases and the J segment 4 bases; nucleotides outside the gene matches: 9. Germline V gene sequence: CDR1 SNHLY, CDR2 FYNNEI. In its sample, this clonotype was seen a few times. Time point here: patch test 1, 2 weeks after DPC sensitization. Treatment given: therapeutic diphenylcyclopropenone sensitization with weekly scalp DPC. MiXCR, applied by TCRdb to the RACE reads, yields one record per CDR3 protein. The sample has roughly 180,000 distinct CDR3 sequences; approximately 20% are singletons.

The receptor's source is a woman aged 45 to 65 with alopecia areata. Some clones in this sample may be carry-over from other donors' samples. The chain couples TRBV2 to TRBJ2-7, with TRBD1 matching over 10 bases. Here the sequenced sample was whole blood, taken in connection with sensitization to the hapten diphenylcyclopropenone (DPC). The CDR3 is CASSSLGQGLYEQYF. DNA for the CDR3: TGTGCCAGCAGCTCCCTGGGACAGGGGCTTTACGAGCAGTACTTC. The variable domain in full, with the rest retrieved from reference TRBV2 and TRBJ2-7, is EPEVTQTPSHQVTQMGQEVILRCVPISNHLYFYWYRQILGQKVEFLVSFYNNEISEKSEIFDDQFSVERPDGSNFTLKIRSTKLEDSAMYFCASSSLGQGLYEQYFGPGTRLTVT.